This T cell receptor (beta chain) was sequenced during a study of blood T cell repertoires in COVID-19. Across the study: Samples taken during acute and convalescent COVID-19 were collected in the United States, Italy and Spain. The analysed material was cDNA or gDNA that came from T cells, B-cell-depleted T cells, or PBMCs.

As handled by the study authors: Counts of nucleated cells, estimated from reference gene primer amplification, were obtained. The protocol was immunoSEQ multiplex PCR, while the TCRdb copy is restricted to in-frame clones and leaves out a portion. The DNA was the basis for D and trimming; V, J and clone size are from that table. The table lists approximately 110,000 clones, about 85% of them singletons, with 2% to 2.5% in the top ten. The receptor's source is a human donor in a cohort sampled during active COVID-19. Source material: peripheral blood.

The CDR3: CASSSKRQALNSPLHF. CDR3 DNA: TGTGCCAGCAGTTCTAAGAGACAGGCCCTTAATTCACCCCTCCACTTT. V and J are TRBV27 and TRBJ1-6; D is perhaps TRBD1 (6 bases). The V end lost 4 bases, the J end lost 6 bases, and 16 bases lay between the germline ends. This CDR3 has 16 amino acids. Per the germline V gene, CDR1 is MNHEY and CDR2 is SMNVEV (reference sequence).